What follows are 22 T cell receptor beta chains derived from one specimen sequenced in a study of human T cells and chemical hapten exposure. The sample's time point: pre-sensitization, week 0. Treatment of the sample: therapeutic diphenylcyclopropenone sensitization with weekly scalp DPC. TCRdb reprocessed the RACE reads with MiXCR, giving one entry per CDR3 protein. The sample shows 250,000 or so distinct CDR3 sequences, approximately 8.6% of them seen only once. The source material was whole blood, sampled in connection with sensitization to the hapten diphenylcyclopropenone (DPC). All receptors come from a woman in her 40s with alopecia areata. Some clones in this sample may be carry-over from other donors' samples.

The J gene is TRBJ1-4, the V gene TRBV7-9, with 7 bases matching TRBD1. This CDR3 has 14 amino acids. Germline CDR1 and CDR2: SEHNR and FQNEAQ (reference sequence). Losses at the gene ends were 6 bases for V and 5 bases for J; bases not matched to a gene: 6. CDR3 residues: CASSRTGGNEKLFF. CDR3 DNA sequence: TGTGCCAGCAGTAGGACAGGTGGGAATGAAAAACTGTTTTTT. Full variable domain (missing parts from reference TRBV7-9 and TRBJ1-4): DTGVSQNPRHKITKRGQNVTFRCDPISEHNRLYWYRQTLGQGPEFLTYFQNEAQLEKSRLLSDRFSAERPKGSFSTLEIQRTEQGDSAMYLCASSRTGGNEKLFFGSGTQLSVL.

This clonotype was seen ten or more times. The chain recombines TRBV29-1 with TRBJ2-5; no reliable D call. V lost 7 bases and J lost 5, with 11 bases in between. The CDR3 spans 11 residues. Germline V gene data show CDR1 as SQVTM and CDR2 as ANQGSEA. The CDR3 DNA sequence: TGCAGCGCCTTTGAGCTTGAGACCCAGTACTTC. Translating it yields CSAFELETQYF.

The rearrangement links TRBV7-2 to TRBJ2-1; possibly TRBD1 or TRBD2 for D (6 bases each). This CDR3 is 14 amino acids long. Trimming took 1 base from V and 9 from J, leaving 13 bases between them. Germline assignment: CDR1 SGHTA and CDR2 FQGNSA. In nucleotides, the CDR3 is TGTGCCAGCAGCTTAGAGGGGGGAGGCGGTGAGCAGTTCTTC. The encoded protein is CASSLEGGGGEQFF.

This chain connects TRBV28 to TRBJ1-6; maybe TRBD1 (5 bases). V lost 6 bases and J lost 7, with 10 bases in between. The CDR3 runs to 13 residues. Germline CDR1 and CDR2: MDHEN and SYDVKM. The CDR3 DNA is TGTGCCAGCAGGAGAGGGGTCAATTCACCCCTCCACTTT. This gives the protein CASRRGVNSPLHF.

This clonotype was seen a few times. CDR3: CSSQRTDTQYF. The CDR3 bases are TGCAGTTCCCAACGCACAGATACGCAGTATTTT. The chain combines TRBV20-1 with TRBJ2-3; D is uncertain. The germline CDR1 and CDR2 sequences are DFQATT and SNEGSKA (reference sequence). The CDR3 contains 11 residues. Trimming took off 8 bases at V and 1 base at J, with 7 bases between the two ends.

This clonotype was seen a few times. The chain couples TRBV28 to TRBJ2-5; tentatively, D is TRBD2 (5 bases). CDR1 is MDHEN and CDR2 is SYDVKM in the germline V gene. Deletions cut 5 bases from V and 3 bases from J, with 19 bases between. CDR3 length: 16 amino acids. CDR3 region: CASSGLPGNWKETQYF. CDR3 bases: TGTGCCAGCAGTGGTTTGCCGGGAAATTGGAAAGAGACCCAGTACTTC.

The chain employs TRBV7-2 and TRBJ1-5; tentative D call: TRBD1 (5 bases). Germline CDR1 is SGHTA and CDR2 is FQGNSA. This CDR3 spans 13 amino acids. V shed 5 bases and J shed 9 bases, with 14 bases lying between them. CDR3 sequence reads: CASSPRRDLPQHF. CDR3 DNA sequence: TGTGCCAGCAGCCCCCGCCGGGACCTGCCCCAGCATTTT. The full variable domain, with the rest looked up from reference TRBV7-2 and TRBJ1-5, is GAGVSQSPSNKVTEKGKDVELRCDPISGHTALYWYRQSLGQGLEFLIYFQGNSAPDKSGLPSDRFSAERTGGSVSTLTIQRTQQEDSAVYLCASSPRRDLPQHFGDGTRLSIL.

The CDR3 DNA reads as TGTGCCAGCAGCGTCGGGAGGGCAGACATTCAGTACTTC. Protein: CASSVGRADIQYF. The V and J genes are TRBV9 and TRBJ2-4, with 8 bases matching TRBD2. The V gene end was trimmed by 2 bases and the J gene end by 8 bases; junction bases not matched to a gene: 3. The CDR3 has 13 residues. Looked up from germline, CDR1 is SGDLS and CDR2 is YYNGEE.

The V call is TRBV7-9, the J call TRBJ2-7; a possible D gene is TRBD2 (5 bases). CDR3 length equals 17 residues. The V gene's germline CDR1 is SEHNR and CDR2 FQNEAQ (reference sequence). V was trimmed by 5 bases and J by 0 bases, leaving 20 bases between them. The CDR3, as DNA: TGTGCCAGCAGCCCCCGTGGAGCGGATTTACCCTCCTACGAGCAGTACTTC. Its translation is CASSPRGADLPSYEQYF. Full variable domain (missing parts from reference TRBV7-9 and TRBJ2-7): DTGVSQNPRHKITKRGQNVTFRCDPISEHNRLYWYRQTLGQGPEFLTYFQNEAQLEKSRLLSDRFSAERPKGSFSTLEIQRTEQGDSAMYLCASSPRGADLPSYEQYFGPGTRLTVT.

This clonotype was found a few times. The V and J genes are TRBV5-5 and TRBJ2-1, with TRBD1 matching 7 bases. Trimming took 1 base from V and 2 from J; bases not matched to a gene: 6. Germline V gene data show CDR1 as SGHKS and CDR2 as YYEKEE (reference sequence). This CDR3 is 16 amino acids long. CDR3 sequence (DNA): TGTGCCAGCAGCTTGCCTCAGGGGGTTCCCTACAATGAGCAGTTCTTC. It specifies CASSLPQGVPYNEQFF.

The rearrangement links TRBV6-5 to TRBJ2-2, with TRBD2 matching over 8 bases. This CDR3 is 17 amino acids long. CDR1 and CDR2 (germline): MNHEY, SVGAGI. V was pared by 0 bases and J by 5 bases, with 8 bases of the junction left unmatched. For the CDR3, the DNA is TGTGCCAGCAGTTACTCGTTAAGGAGCGGGAGAACCGGGGAGCTGTTTTTT. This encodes CASSYSLRSGRTGELFF.

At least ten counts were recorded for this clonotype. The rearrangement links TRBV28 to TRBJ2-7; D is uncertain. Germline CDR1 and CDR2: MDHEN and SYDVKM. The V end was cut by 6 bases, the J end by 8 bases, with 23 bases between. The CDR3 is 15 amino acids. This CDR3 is CASSLAQARSVQQYF. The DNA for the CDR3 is TGTGCCAGCAGCCTCGCGCAGGCCCGTAGTGTCCAGCAGTACTTC.

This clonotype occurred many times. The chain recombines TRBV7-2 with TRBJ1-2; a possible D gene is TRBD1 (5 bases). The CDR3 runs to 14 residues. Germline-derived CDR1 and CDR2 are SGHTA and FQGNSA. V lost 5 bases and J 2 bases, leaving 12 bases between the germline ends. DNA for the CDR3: TGTGCCAGCAGCGACCGACAGACAAACTATGGCTACACCTTC. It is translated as CASSDRQTNYGYTF.

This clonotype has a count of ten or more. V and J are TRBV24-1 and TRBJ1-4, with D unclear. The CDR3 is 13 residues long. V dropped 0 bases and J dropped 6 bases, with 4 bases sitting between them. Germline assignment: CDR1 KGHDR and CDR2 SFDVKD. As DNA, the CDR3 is TGTGCCACCAGTGATTTGATGGATGAAAAACTGTTTTTT. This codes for CATSDLMDEKLFF.

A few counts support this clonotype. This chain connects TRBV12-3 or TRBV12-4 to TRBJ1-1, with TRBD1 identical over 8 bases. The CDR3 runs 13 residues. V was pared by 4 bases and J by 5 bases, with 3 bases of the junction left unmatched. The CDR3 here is CASSWTGRTEAFF. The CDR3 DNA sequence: TGTGCCAGCAGTTGGACAGGGCGGACTGAAGCTTTCTTT.

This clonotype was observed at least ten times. The CDR3 loop is CASSSAGLAGYNEQFF. The CDR3 DNA is TGTGCCAGCAGCTCAGCCGGACTAGCGGGATACAATGAGCAGTTCTTC. The chain recombines TRBV7-2 with TRBJ2-1, with TRBD2 identical over 12 bases. This CDR3 has 16 residues. V was clipped by 4 bases and J by 4 bases; unmatched bases: 5. Germline-derived CDR1 and CDR2 are SGHTA and FQGNSA.

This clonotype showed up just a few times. The CDR3 sequence: CASSLVSISDEKLFF. CDR3 sequence (DNA): TGTGCCAGCAGCTTAGTGTCCATTAGCGACGAAAAACTGTTTTTT. V is TRBV7-9 and J is TRBJ1-4; D uncertain. Germline values: CDR1 SEHNR, CDR2 FQNEAQ (reference sequence). Trimming stripped 1 base from V and 8 bases from J, with 14 bases between. The length of the CDR3 is 15 residues.

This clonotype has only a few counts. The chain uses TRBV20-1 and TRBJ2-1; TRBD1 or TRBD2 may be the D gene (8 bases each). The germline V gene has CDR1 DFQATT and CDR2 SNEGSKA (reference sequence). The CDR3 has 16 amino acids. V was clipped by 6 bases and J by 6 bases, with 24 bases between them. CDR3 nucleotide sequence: TGCAGTGCCGAGAGACAGGGGCTCGGACTAGCCAATGAGCAGTTCTTC. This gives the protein CSAERQGLGLANEQFF.

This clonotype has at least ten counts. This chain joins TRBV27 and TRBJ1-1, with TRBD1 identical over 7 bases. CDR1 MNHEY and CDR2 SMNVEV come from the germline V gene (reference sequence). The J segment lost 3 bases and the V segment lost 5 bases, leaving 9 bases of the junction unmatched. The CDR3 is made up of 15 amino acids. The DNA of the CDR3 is TGTGCCAGCAGTCTTAACAGGGGCCGTTACACTGAAGCTTTCTTT. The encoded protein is CASSLNRGRYTEAFF.

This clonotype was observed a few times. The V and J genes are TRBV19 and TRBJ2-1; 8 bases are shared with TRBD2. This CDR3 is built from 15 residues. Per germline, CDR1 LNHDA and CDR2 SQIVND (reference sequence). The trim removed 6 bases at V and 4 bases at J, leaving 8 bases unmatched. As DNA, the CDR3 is TGTGCCAGTAGGACTCTAGCGGGCCGTTACAATGAGCAGTTCTTC. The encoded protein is CASRTLAGRYNEQFF.

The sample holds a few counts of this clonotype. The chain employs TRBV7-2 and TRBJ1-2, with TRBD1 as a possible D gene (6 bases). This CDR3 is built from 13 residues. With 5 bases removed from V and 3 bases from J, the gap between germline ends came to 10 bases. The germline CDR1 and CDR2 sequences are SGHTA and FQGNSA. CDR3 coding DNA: TGTGCCAGCAGCACAGGGCGGTACTATGGCTACACCTTC. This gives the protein CASSTGRYYGYTF.

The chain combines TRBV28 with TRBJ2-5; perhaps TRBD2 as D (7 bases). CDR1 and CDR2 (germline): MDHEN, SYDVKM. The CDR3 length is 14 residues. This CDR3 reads CGPSGMRRGETQYF. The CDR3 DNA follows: TGTGGCCCCAGCGGGATGAGGAGGGGGGAGACCCAGTACTTC.